This T cell receptor beta chain was sequenced for a study of siplizumab effects on memory and regulatory T cells. General study results and limits: Contribution to the alloresponse seemed major for naive T cells, which also seemed more diverse than memory cells.

Assays were performed on 10^5 or so TCR templates per sample. Sequencing used immunoSEQ multiplex PCR; TCRdb keeps in-frame clones, though not all of them. Of more than 85,000 clones listed, around 90% were seen once; the top ten hold around 0.68%. Comments on this clone: Its antigen is not identified.

The CDR3 is 15 amino acids. V gave up 4 bases and J gave up 4 bases, with 13 bases separating them. Germline CDR1 and CDR2: MNHEY and SVGAGI. Sequenced material: Tregs sorted from blood. J is TRBJ2-2 and V is TRBV6-5, with D hard to call. The sequence was collected from a human donor in good health. CDR3 nucleotide sequence: TGTGCCAGCAGTTGGCAGGTAGTCAGCACCGGGGAGCTGTTTTTT. It codes for CASSWQVVSTGELFF.